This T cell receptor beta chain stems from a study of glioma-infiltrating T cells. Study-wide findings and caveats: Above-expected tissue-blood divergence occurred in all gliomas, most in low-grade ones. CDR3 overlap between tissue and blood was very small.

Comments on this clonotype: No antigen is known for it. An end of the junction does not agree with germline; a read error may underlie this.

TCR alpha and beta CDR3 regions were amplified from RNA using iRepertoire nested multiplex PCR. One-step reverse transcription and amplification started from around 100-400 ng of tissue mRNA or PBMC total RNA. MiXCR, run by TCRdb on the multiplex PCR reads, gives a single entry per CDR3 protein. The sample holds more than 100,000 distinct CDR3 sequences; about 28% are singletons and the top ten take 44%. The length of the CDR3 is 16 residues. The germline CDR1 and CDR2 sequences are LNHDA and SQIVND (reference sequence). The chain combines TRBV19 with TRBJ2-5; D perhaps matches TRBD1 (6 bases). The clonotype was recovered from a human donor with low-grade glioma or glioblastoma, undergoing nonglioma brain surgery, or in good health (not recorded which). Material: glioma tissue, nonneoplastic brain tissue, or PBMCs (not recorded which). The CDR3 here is CAISTTGTPTRETQYF. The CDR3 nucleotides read TGTGCCATTAGTACGACCGGGACACCTACAAGAGAGACCCAGTACTTC.